The 9 T cell receptor beta chains given below trace back to one sample, sequenced in a study of cytomegalovirus exposure and HLA in healthy donors. A multiplex PCR was run with 60 Vbeta primers and 13 Jbeta primers. Some clones are missing from TCRdb's copy, which holds only in-frame ones; the method was immunoSEQ multiplex PCR. The sample includes 200,000 or so clones, approximately 85% seen only once; the top ten take 6.5%. Sample: PBMCs. The receptors were sampled from a woman aged 45-59 years in good health and CMV-seropositive.

Worth noting for this clone: One end of the junction fails to match germline, which may point to a read error. This chain links TRBV28 with TRBJ2-6, with a possible D match to TRBD1 (5 bases). Germline assignment: CDR1 MDHEN and CDR2 SYDVKM. This CDR3 has 14 amino acids. The CDR3 coding sequence is TGTGCCAGCAGTTTAGACGGTGGGGCCAACGGCCTGACTTTC. Translating it yields CASSLDGGANGLTF.

The chain has TRBV6-4 and TRBJ1-5; 12 bases map to TRBD1. CDR1 and CDR2 (germline): MRHNA, SNTAGT. Unmatched junction bases numbered 12, after V lost 6 bases and J lost 6 bases. The CDR3 totals 17 residues. CDR3 amino acids: CASSRGDRGRRGQPQHF. The CDR3 coding sequence is TGTGCCAGCAGCCGGGGGGACAGGGGGCGTAGAGGTCAGCCCCAGCATTTT.

The J gene is TRBJ1-3, the V gene TRBV28, with 7 bases fitting TRBD1. This CDR3 contains 14 residues. Germline loops: CDR1 MDHEN, CDR2 SYDVKM. Germline trimming cut 3 bases from V and 2 bases from J; bases unmatched to any gene: 1. CDR3 in DNA: TGTGCCAGCAGTTTTCAGGGGGCTGGAAACACCATATATTTT. Encoded protein: CASSFQGAGNTIYF.

The chain has TRBV7-2 and TRBJ1-6; D is unresolved. Trimming removed 2 bases from V and 9 bases from J, with 11 bases in between. The CDR3 runs to 14 residues. Germline V gives CDR1 SGHTA, CDR2 FQGNSA. The CDR3 here is CASSLPGSGSPLHF. In DNA form, the CDR3 reads TGTGCCAGCAGCTTACCAGGTAGCGGTTCACCCCTCCACTTT.

The chain recombines TRBV10-1 with TRBJ2-3, with D perhaps matching TRBD1 (6 bases). The CDR3 totals 14 residues. The V end lost 5 bases, the J end lost 4 bases, and 13 bases lay between the germline ends. The V gene's germline CDR1 is WNHNN and CDR2 SYGVQD (reference sequence). CDR3 sequence: CASSFDRKADTQYF. The DNA for the CDR3 is TGCGCCAGCAGTTTCGACAGGAAGGCAGATACGCAGTATTTT.

The table lists this clone with a few counts. The rearrangement links TRBV5-1 to TRBJ2-1, with 14 nucleotides matching TRBD2. The trim removed 3 bases at V and 7 bases at J, leaving 9 bases unmatched. The CDR3 extends over 17 amino acids. CDR1 and CDR2 (germline): SGHRS, YFSETQ. The CDR3 coding sequence is TGCGCCAGCAGCTCCTTACCGGGACTAGCGGGGGAAAATGAGCAGTTCTTC. It is translated as CASSSLPGLAGENEQFF.

The chain couples TRBV5-1 to TRBJ1-6; 9 bases match TRBD1. This CDR3 contains 18 residues. After removal of 0 bases from V and 0 bases from J, the junction contained 4 bases not matched to a gene. Per the germline V gene, CDR1 is SGHRS and CDR2 is YFSETQ. The chain's CDR3 is CASSLAEQGASYNSPLHF. The CDR3 DNA follows: TGCGCCAGCAGCTTGGCTGAACAGGGGGCCTCCTATAATTCACCCCTCCACTTT.

The chain employs TRBV28 and TRBJ2-1, with 14 bases aligning to TRBD2. Germline V gene sequence: CDR1 MDHEN, CDR2 SYDVKM. CDR3 length equals 16 residues. V gave up 4 bases and J gave up 6 bases; unmatched junction bases: 5. CDR3 loop: CASSSGTSGGPNEQFF. The CDR3 bases are TGTGCCAGCAGTTCAGGGACTAGCGGGGGACCCAATGAGCAGTTCTTC.

The genes are TRBV30 and TRBJ2-3; 11 nucleotides line up with TRBD2. Germline V gene data show CDR1 as GTSNPN and CDR2 as SVGIG (reference sequence). The junction had 14 bases not matched to a gene; V was cut back by 6 bases and J by 3 bases. CDR3 length: 17 amino acids. Here the CDR3 DNA reads TGTGCCTGCCGTCCAGGTTTGACTAGCGGGAATACAGATACGCAGTATTTT. Translated: CACRPGLTSGNTDTQYF.